Listed below are T cell receptor beta chains from one sample, sequenced in a study of regulatory T cells in long-lasting Graves disease. TCRdb reprocessed the multiplex PCR reads with MiXCR, giving one entry per CDR3 protein. The sample has about 240,000 distinct CDR3 sequences; roughly a fifth are singletons. The sample in question was peripheral blood mononuclear cells (PBMCs), obtained at new diagnosis, from a patient treated with antithyroid drugs. Every receptor here comes from a female donor with Graves disease. CDR3s include the opening cysteine and the closing phenylalanine or tryptophan. Fields, in order: V gene, J gene, D gene, clone size, CDR3 protein, CDR3 DNA. The D gene is left open where the match is weak. Rows may omit the clone size; those that give it use once, few, many or a size class.

v_call: TRBV29-1; j_call: TRBJ1-1; d_call: NA; clone_size: many; cdr3_aa: CSVMGDTEAFF; cdr3_nt: TGCAGCGTTATGGGGGACACTGAAGCTTTCTTT
v_call: TRBV12-3/TRBV12-4; j_call: TRBJ1-1; d_call: NA; clone_size: many; cdr3_aa: CASSLSRDTEAFF; cdr3_nt: TGTGCCAGCAGTTTGTCCAGGGACACTGAAGCTTTCTTT
v_call: TRBV2; j_call: TRBJ2-5; d_call: TRBD2; clone_size: many; cdr3_aa: CASRGLAGWQETQYF; cdr3_nt: TGTGCCAGCAGGGGACTAGCGGGATGGCAAGAGACCCAGTACTTC
v_call: TRBV5-1; j_call: TRBJ2-1; d_call: TRBD2; clone_size: NA; cdr3_aa: CASSLGAGASYEQFF; cdr3_nt: TGCGCCAGCAGCTTGGGGGCGGGAGCCTCCTACGAGCAGTTCTTC
v_call: TRBV20-1; j_call: TRBJ1-1; d_call: NA; clone_size: many; cdr3_aa: CSARLRGFEAFF; cdr3_nt: TGCAGTGCTCGCCTGCGGGGTTTTGAAGCTTTCTTT
v_call: TRBV5-5; j_call: TRBJ2-1; d_call: NA; clone_size: many; cdr3_aa: CASSLHQMDEQFF; cdr3_nt: TGTGCCAGCAGCTTGCACCAGATGGATGAGCAGTTCTTC
v_call: TRBV11-3; j_call: TRBJ2-7; d_call: NA; clone_size: NA; cdr3_aa: CASSLLEGIHEQYF; cdr3_nt: TGTGCCAGCAGCTTATTGGAGGGGATCCACGAGCAGTACTTC
v_call: TRBV3-1; j_call: TRBJ2-1; d_call: TRBD2; clone_size: NA; cdr3_aa: CASSLGLAGGGNEQFF; cdr3_nt: TGTGCCAGCAGCCTCGGACTAGCGGGAGGGGGCAATGAGCAGTTCTTC
v_call: TRBV6-1; j_call: TRBJ1-5; d_call: NA; clone_size: NA; cdr3_aa: CASGRNQPQHF; cdr3_nt: TGTGCCAGCGGGCGGAATCAGCCCCAGCATTTT
v_call: TRBV5-5; j_call: TRBJ2-7; d_call: NA; clone_size: NA; cdr3_aa: CASSRPFTYEQYF; cdr3_nt: TGTGCCAGCAGCCGGCCGTTTACCTACGAGCAGTACTTC
v_call: TRBV9; j_call: TRBJ1-3; d_call: NA; clone_size: NA; cdr3_aa: CASSTGTAEWYGNTIYF; cdr3_nt: TGTGCCAGCAGCACTGGGACGGCGGAATGGTACGGAAACACCATATATTTT
v_call: TRBV10-2; j_call: TRBJ2-1; d_call: NA; clone_size: NA; cdr3_aa: CASSALLGGYNEQFF; cdr3_nt: TGCGCCAGCAGTGCGCTGTTAGGTGGCTACAATGAGCAGTTCTTC
v_call: TRBV7-9; j_call: TRBJ1-2; d_call: TRBD1; clone_size: many; cdr3_aa: CASSLASGGHGYTF; cdr3_nt: TGTGCCAGCAGCTTAGCGTCAGGGGGCCATGGCTACACCTTC
v_call: TRBV14; j_call: TRBJ2-6; d_call: NA; clone_size: NA; cdr3_aa: CASSQEGLGANVLTF; cdr3_nt: TGTGCCAGCAGCCAAGAAGGTCTGGGGGCCAACGTCCTGACTTTC
v_call: TRBV20-1; j_call: TRBJ2-7; d_call: NA; clone_size: many; cdr3_aa: CSALRRTPNEQYF; cdr3_nt: TGCAGTGCCCTCCGTCGAACCCCTAACGAGCAGTACTTC
v_call: TRBV24-1; j_call: TRBJ2-5; d_call: NA; clone_size: few; cdr3_aa: CATSDGQTQYF; cdr3_nt: TGTGCCACCAGTGATGGCCAGACCCAGTACTTC
v_call: TRBV5-1; j_call: TRBJ2-1; d_call: NA; clone_size: many; cdr3_aa: CATRQATSNNEQFF; cdr3_nt: TGCGCCACCCGCCAGGCGACATCTAACAATGAGCAGTTCTTC
v_call: TRBV20-1; j_call: TRBJ2-7; d_call: TRBD2; clone_size: few; cdr3_aa: CSASAAGEQYF; cdr3_nt: TGCAGTGCTAGTGCAGCGGGAGAGCAGTACTTC
v_call: TRBV20-1; j_call: TRBJ1-2; d_call: NA; clone_size: many; cdr3_aa: CSARLRGVRDYGYTF; cdr3_nt: TGCAGTGCTAGACTCAGGGGTGTACGGGACTATGGCTACACCTTC
v_call: TRBV6-2/TRBV6-3; j_call: TRBJ1-1; d_call: NA; clone_size: many; cdr3_aa: CASIRTRNTEAFF; cdr3_nt: TGTGCCAGCATTCGGACACGGAACACTGAAGCTTTCTTT
v_call: TRBV5-1; j_call: TRBJ2-3; d_call: NA; clone_size: many; cdr3_aa: CASSLAIGVPFDTQYF; cdr3_nt: TGCGCCAGCAGCTTGGCGATTGGGGTGCCCTTCGATACGCAGTATTTT
v_call: TRBV6-2/TRBV6-3; j_call: TRBJ1-5; d_call: NA; clone_size: NA; cdr3_aa: CATTIGDYSNQPQHF; cdr3_nt: TGTGCCACCACCATCGGGGATTATAGCAATCAGCCCCAGCATTTT
v_call: TRBV20-1; j_call: TRBJ2-5; d_call: TRBD1; clone_size: many; cdr3_aa: CSPIRGPETQYF; cdr3_nt: TGCAGCCCTATCAGGGGGCCAGAGACCCAGTACTTC
v_call: TRBV5-6; j_call: TRBJ2-5; d_call: NA; clone_size: many; cdr3_aa: CASSLMSVGIETQYF; cdr3_nt: TGTGCCAGCAGCTTGATGTCTGTAGGGATAGAGACCCAGTACTTC
v_call: TRBV4-2; j_call: TRBJ2-5; d_call: TRBD2; clone_size: many; cdr3_aa: CASSQVGGGGASQETQYF; cdr3_nt: TGTGCCAGCAGCCAAGTCGGCGGCGGGGGGGCCTCACAAGAGACCCAGTACTTC
v_call: TRBV28; j_call: TRBJ1-2; d_call: NA; clone_size: once; cdr3_aa: CASSLVSGRTNYGYTF; cdr3_nt: TGTGCCAGCAGTTTAGTTTCGGGCAGGACTAACTATGGCTACACCTTC
v_call: TRBV5-5; j_call: TRBJ2-2; d_call: NA; clone_size: many; cdr3_aa: CASSFAVGELFF; cdr3_nt: TGTGCCAGCAGCTTTGCGGTCGGGGAGCTGTTTTTT
v_call: TRBV27; j_call: TRBJ2-7; d_call: TRBD2; clone_size: NA; cdr3_aa: CASSSTPRLAGGLYEQYF; cdr3_nt: TGTGCCAGCAGTTCAACTCCCCGGCTAGCGGGGGGTCTTTACGAGCAGTACTTC
v_call: TRBV3-1; j_call: TRBJ2-7; d_call: NA; clone_size: NA; cdr3_aa: CASSQDRATYEQYF; cdr3_nt: TGTGCCAGCAGCCAAGATCGTGCCACCTACGAGCAGTACTTC
v_call: TRBV7-2; j_call: TRBJ2-1; d_call: NA; clone_size: many; cdr3_aa: CASSLGPGKNNEQFF; cdr3_nt: TGTGCCAGCAGCTTAGGGCCAGGGAAGAACAATGAGCAGTTCTTC
v_call: TRBV7-2; j_call: TRBJ2-1; d_call: TRBD1; clone_size: NA; cdr3_aa: CASSSYGQGEGYNEQFF; cdr3_nt: TGTGCCAGCAGCTCTTACGGACAGGGCGAAGGATACAATGAGCAGTTCTTC
v_call: TRBV29-1; j_call: TRBJ2-7; d_call: TRBD1; clone_size: many; cdr3_aa: CSAGDSMYEQYF; cdr3_nt: TGCAGCGCCGGGGACAGCATGTACGAGCAGTACTTC
v_call: TRBV2; j_call: TRBJ2-1; d_call: NA; clone_size: many; cdr3_aa: CASSVGQGGFF; cdr3_nt: TGTGCCAGCAGTGTCGGGCAGGGGGGGTTCTTC
v_call: TRBV12-3/TRBV12-4; j_call: TRBJ1-4; d_call: NA; clone_size: many; cdr3_aa: CASSLQGIGEKLFF; cdr3_nt: TGTGCCAGCAGTTTGCAGGGGATCGGTGAAAAACTGTTTTTT
v_call: TRBV3-1; j_call: TRBJ2-1; d_call: NA; clone_size: many; cdr3_aa: CASSQAGVTYNEQFF; cdr3_nt: TGTGCCAGCAGCCAAGCGGGGGTAACCTACAATGAGCAGTTCTTC
v_call: TRBV5-1; j_call: TRBJ2-1; d_call: TRBD2; clone_size: many; cdr3_aa: CASSSLNGGNEQFF; cdr3_nt: TGCGCCAGCAGCTCTCTGAACGGGGGGAATGAGCAGTTCTTC
v_call: TRBV7-2; j_call: TRBJ2-1; d_call: TRBD2; clone_size: NA; cdr3_aa: CASSPGLVSYNEQFF; cdr3_nt: TGTGCCAGCAGCCCGGGACTAGTCTCCTACAATGAGCAGTTCTTC
v_call: TRBV9; j_call: TRBJ2-2; d_call: TRBD2; clone_size: many; cdr3_aa: CASSAASGRELFF; cdr3_nt: TGTGCCAGCAGCGCCGCTAGCGGACGGGAGCTGTTTTTT
v_call: TRBV7-8; j_call: TRBJ2-3; d_call: NA; clone_size: many; cdr3_aa: CASSLDRRDTQYF; cdr3_nt: TGTGCCAGCAGCCTAGACAGGCGAGATACGCAGTATTTT
v_call: TRBV15; j_call: TRBJ2-1; d_call: NA; clone_size: many; cdr3_aa: CATSRDPGSGLYNEQFF; cdr3_nt: TGTGCCACCAGCAGAGATCCGGGGAGCGGACTTTACAATGAGCAGTTCTTC
v_call: TRBV20-1; j_call: TRBJ2-1; d_call: NA; clone_size: NA; cdr3_aa: CSARDAVPKNNEQFF; cdr3_nt: TGCAGTGCTAGAGATGCGGTCCCCAAGAACAATGAGCAGTTCTTC
v_call: TRBV7-9; j_call: TRBJ2-1; d_call: TRBD1; clone_size: many; cdr3_aa: CASSNWDRGYNEQFF; cdr3_nt: TGTGCCAGCAGCAACTGGGACAGGGGATACAATGAGCAGTTCTTC
v_call: TRBV28; j_call: TRBJ2-7; d_call: TRBD1; clone_size: many; cdr3_aa: CASSLVGQAYEQYF; cdr3_nt: TGTGCCAGCAGTTTAGTGGGACAGGCCTACGAGCAGTACTTC
v_call: TRBV2; j_call: TRBJ1-5; d_call: NA; clone_size: many; cdr3_aa: CASSERRGGNQPQHF; cdr3_nt: TGTGCCAGCAGTGAGCGCAGGGGTGGCAATCAGCCCCAGCATTTT
v_call: TRBV19; j_call: TRBJ2-6; d_call: NA; clone_size: few; cdr3_aa: CASSPSLGRSHSGANVLTF; cdr3_nt: TGTGCCAGTAGCCCCAGTTTAGGCCGAAGTCACTCTGGGGCCAACGTCCTGACTTTC
v_call: TRBV7-2; j_call: TRBJ2-1; d_call: NA; clone_size: many; cdr3_aa: CASSLPGIPREFSYNEQFF; cdr3_nt: TGTGCCAGCAGCTTACCAGGGATCCCCCGGGAGTTTTCCTACAATGAGCAGTTCTTC
v_call: TRBV2; j_call: TRBJ2-5; d_call: NA; clone_size: NA; cdr3_aa: CASRLTGTPEETQYF; cdr3_nt: TGTGCCAGCAGGTTAACCGGGACACCTGAAGAGACCCAGTACTTC
v_call: TRBV14; j_call: TRBJ2-5; d_call: TRBD1; clone_size: many; cdr3_aa: CASSHSGTGSRYF; cdr3_nt: TGTGCCAGCAGTCACTCCGGGACAGGCTCCCGGTACTTC
v_call: TRBV28; j_call: TRBJ2-4; d_call: TRBD2; clone_size: many; cdr3_aa: CASRGTSGGAGLNIQYF; cdr3_nt: TGTGCCAGCAGGGGGACTAGCGGGGGGGCTGGCTTAAACATTCAGTACTTC
v_call: TRBV20-1; j_call: TRBJ2-7; d_call: TRBD2; clone_size: many; cdr3_aa: CSARWLAGDYEQYF; cdr3_nt: TGCAGTGCTAGATGGCTAGCGGGGGACTACGAGCAGTACTTC
v_call: TRBV7-9; j_call: TRBJ2-1; d_call: NA; clone_size: NA; cdr3_aa: CASSRTFSDEQFF; cdr3_nt: TGTGCCAGCAGCCGGACCTTCAGCGATGAGCAGTTCTTC
v_call: TRBV28; j_call: TRBJ1-1; d_call: NA; clone_size: NA; cdr3_aa: CASRAGAWAEAFF; cdr3_nt: TGTGCCAGCAGAGCAGGGGCGTGGGCTGAAGCTTTCTTT